This T cell receptor beta chain was captured by sequencing in a study of low-dose radiotherapy and immunotherapy resistance in tumors. TRAV and TRBV primers primed cDNA for both TCRalpha and TCRbeta. It was with a constant-region primer and a V-primer adapter that TCRs were amplified over 20 PCR cycles. TCRdb passed the reads through MiXCR, listing each CDR3 protein once. In the table there are tens of thousands of distinct CDR3 sequences, around 32% of which are singletons. Time point described: before trial treatment. Patients with advanced, tumor-infiltrating lymphocyte-negative solid tumors were eligible. Germline V CDR1 and CDR2: MNHEY, SVGEGT. The junction had 9 bases not matched to a gene; V was cut back by 8 bases and J by 10 bases. The CDR3 extends over 13 amino acids. With respect to this clonotype: A read error is likely here: a far larger clone is one base away.

The clonotype originates from a female donor with ovarian cancer. The chain uses TRBV6-2 or TRBV6-3 and TRBJ2-1; 9 bases are a match to TRBD1. The material sequenced was PBMCs, taken before treatment. The CDR3 reads CASLKDRGSEQFF. The CDR3 DNA sequence: TGTGCCAGCTTAAAGGACAGGGGTAGCGAGCAGTTCTTC.